This entry describes one T cell receptor beta chain. Germline V CDR1 and CDR2: SGHVS, FQNEAQ. Trimming removed 2 bases at V and 3 bases at J, with 14 bases between. The CDR3 has 15 residues. This specimen belongs to a study of cytomegalovirus exposure and HLA in healthy donors. The PCR used 60 Vbeta and 13 Jbeta primers. The table came from immunoSEQ multiplex PCR; TCRdb's copy has only in-frame clones and leaves some out. The table includes 200,000 to 300,000 clones, approximately 81% detected once. This sequence originates from a girl aged 2 to 10 in good health and CMV-seronegative. The chain has TRBV7-8 and TRBJ2-7; maybe TRBD1 (5 bases). Input material: PBMCs. The CDR3 coding sequence is TGTGCCAGCAGCTTAAGGGCAGGGAAAGACTACGAGCAGTACTTC. It codes for CASSLRAGKDYEQYF.